This T cell receptor (beta chain) was captured by sequencing in a study of blood T cell repertoires in COVID-19. Study-level information: Acute and convalescent COVID-19 samples came from the United States, Italy and Spain.

Libraries were prepared by immunoSEQ multiplex PCR; TCRdb keeps only in-frame clonotypes and omits some of them. This sample carries over 200,000 clones, more than 65% of them seen once, and the ten largest clones take 4% to 5.5%. The ends were cut back, 4 bases at V and 4 bases at J, with 14 bases in the middle. Germline V CDR1 and CDR2: SGHNT, YYREEE (reference sequence). The CDR3 extends over 15 amino acids. Material for sequencing was peripheral blood. This sequence joins TRBV5-4 and TRBJ1-4; TRBD1 might be the D (5 bases). This sequence was found in a man between 50 and 59 years old with active or convalescent COVID-19. CDR3 DNA sequence: TGTGCCAGCAGCGGACGCTTCGGGGGTAATGAAAAACTGTTTTTT. Residues: CASSGRFGGNEKLFF.